Below are 17 T cell receptor beta chains sequenced from a single sample in a study of cytomegalovirus exposure and HLA in healthy donors (dated by TCRdb to about 2017). Receptor libraries were prepared by the immunoSEQ multiplex PCR assay. For the multiplex PCR, a mixture combining 60 forward primers for TCR Vbeta segments and 13 reverse primers for TCR Jbeta segments was used. In TCRdb, the immuneACCESS table is reduced to in-frame sequences with V and J assigned. These tables do not hold every clone; where another copy was compared, an unresolved V gene accounts for under half, and the others remain unexplained. Here the sample has 120,000 or so clones; 65% to 80% occur a single time. 2.7% of the sample lies in the top ten. The sequenced sample consisted of PBMCs. These receptors all come from a woman between 35 and 50 years old in good health and CMV-seropositive.

The rearrangement joins TRBV2 to TRBJ1-1; D not resolved. The CDR3 totals 12 residues. V gave up 2 bases and J gave up 7 bases, with 8 bases separating them. Germline V gene sequence: CDR1 SNHLY, CDR2 FYNNEI. This CDR3 is CASSESRFEAFF. CDR3 sequence (DNA): TGTGCCAGCAGTGAATCTAGGTTTGAAGCTTTCTTT. Full variable domain (outside the CDR3, taken from reference TRBV2 and TRBJ1-1): EPEVTQTPSHQVTQMGQEVILRCVPISNHLYFYWYRQILGQKVEFLVSFYNNEISEKSEIFDDQFSVERPDGSNFTLKIRSTKLEDSAMYFCASSESRFEAFFGQGTRLTVV.

The genes are TRBV6-6 and TRBJ2-2; no reliable D call. V was shortened by 3 bases and J by 6 bases, with 11 bases between the two germline ends. Germline CDR1 MNHNY, CDR2 SVGAGI (reference sequence). This CDR3 region has 14 residues. The CDR3 DNA is TGTGCCAGCAGTTATAGTTACCCCGCCGGGGAGCTGTTTTTT. This sequence encodes CASSYSYPAGELFF.

The rearrangement links TRBV18 to TRBJ1-1; D may be TRBD1 (5 bases). The V end was cut by 2 bases, the J end by 1 base, with 8 bases between. This CDR3 has 14 residues. CDR1 and CDR2 (germline): KGHSH, LQKENI. In nucleotides, the CDR3 is TGTGCCAGCTCACCAGACAGCCCGAACACTGAAGCTTTCTTT. Encoded protein: CASSPDSPNTEAFF.

The chain has TRBV30 and TRBJ2-7; 10 nucleotides agree with TRBD2. CDR1 is GTSNPN and CDR2 is SVGIG in the germline V gene (reference sequence). There are 14 residues in the CDR3. V was clipped by 3 bases and J by 7 bases; unmatched bases: 9. Here the CDR3 reads CAWSRGLAAREQYF. In nucleotides, the CDR3 is TGTGCCTGGAGCCGAGGACTAGCGGCGCGGGAGCAGTACTTC. Variable domain in full (rest from reference TRBV30 and TRBJ2-7): SQTIHQWPATLVQPVGSPLSLECTVEGTSNPNLYWYRQAAGRGLQLLFYSVGIGQISSEVPQNLSASRPQDRQFILSSKKLLLSDSGFYLCAWSRGLAAREQYFGPGTRLTVT.

This clone appeared once. The rearrangement uses TRBV11-2 and TRBJ1-5; D is possibly TRBD1 (6 bases). CDR3 size: 15 residues. The V gene lost 1 base and the J gene lost 2 bases, with 9 bases spanning the gap. In germline, CDR1 is SGHAT, CDR2 FQNNGV. The chain's CDR3 is CASSLGGPGNQPQHF. CDR3 in DNA: TGTGCCAGCAGCTTAGGGGGGCCAGGCAATCAGCCCCAGCATTTT.

This clone was found once. The V call is TRBV5-4, the J call TRBJ2-3, with TRBD1 as a possible D gene (5 bases). Germline V gives CDR1 SGHNT, CDR2 YYREEE (reference sequence). The CDR3 consists of 15 residues. The V end lost 4 bases, the J end lost 3 bases, and 15 bases lay between the germline ends. The CDR3 here is CASSPPPGSTDTQYF. In DNA, the CDR3 is TGTGCCAGCAGCCCCCCCCCAGGGTCGACAGATACGCAGTATTTT.

This clone was detected once. This chain joins TRBV5-1 and TRBJ1-2; D is perhaps TRBD1 (6 bases). CDR3 length: 12 amino acids. Germline CDR1 is SGHRS and CDR2 is YFSETQ. With 7 bases removed from V and 10 bases from J, the gap between germline ends came to 17 bases. CDR3 coding DNA: TGCGCCAGCGGGAACTCAGGGGTCAACTACACCTTC. This codes for CASGNSGVNYTF.

In this sample, this clone turned up once. The rearrangement uses TRBV5-4 and TRBJ2-7; 11 nucleotides match TRBD2. The CDR3 has 15 residues. V lost 2 bases, J lost 2 bases, and 3 bases stayed unmatched. Germline loops: CDR1 SGHNT, CDR2 YYREEE (reference sequence). In DNA form, the CDR3 reads TGTGCCAGCAGCTTAAGTAGCGGGAGGGCCTACGAGCAGTACTTC. The encoded protein is CASSLSSGRAYEQYF. The whole variable domain, remainder taken from reference TRBV5-4 and TRBJ2-7, is ETGVTQSPTHLIKTRGQQVTLRCSSQSGHNTVSWYQQALGQGPQFIFQYYREEENGRGNFPPRFSGLQFPNYSSELNVNALELDDSALYLCASSLSSGRAYEQYFGPGTRLTVT.

The rearrangement uses TRBV11-2 and TRBJ2-1, with TRBD2 identical over 12 bases. The CDR3 has 15 amino acids. The V gene end was trimmed by 4 bases and the J gene end by 7 bases; junction bases not matched to a gene: 5. Germline CDR1 and CDR2: SGHAT and FQNNGV. The CDR3 loop reads CASSSRLAGENEQFF. CDR3 nucleotide sequence: TGTGCCAGCAGCTCGCGACTAGCGGGAGAGAATGAGCAGTTCTTC.

The V gene is TRBV6-5, the J gene TRBJ2-3; D not certain. Germline loops: CDR1 MNHEY, CDR2 SVGAGI. V lost 3 bases to trimming and J lost 2 bases, with 9 bases between them. The CDR3 length is 14 residues. CDR3 amino acids: CASSYNSPTDTQYF. CDR3 sequence (DNA): TGTGCCAGCAGTTATAACAGCCCCACAGATACGCAGTATTTT.

The rearrangement links TRBV14 to TRBJ2-1; D unclear. CDR3 length equals 15 residues. Between the trimmed V and J ends, which lost 4 bases and 2 bases, there was a span of 12 bases. Germline loops: CDR1 SGHDN, CDR2 FVKESK. DNA for the CDR3: TGTGCCAGCAGCCCGTACGGGTCTGCCTACAATGAGCAGTTCTTC. This encodes CASSPYGSAYNEQFF.

This clone turned up a few times. The J gene is TRBJ2-5, the V gene TRBV27; the D gene is possibly TRBD1 (5 bases). V gave up 2 bases and J gave up 2 bases, with 21 bases separating them. Germline V gene sequence: CDR1 MNHEY, CDR2 SMNVEV (reference sequence). There are 18 residues in the CDR3. The chain's CDR3 is CASSLRQPSTGVQETQYF. CDR3 coding DNA: TGTGCCAGCAGTTTACGCCAGCCCTCCACAGGAGTACAAGAGACCCAGTACTTC.

The chain carries TRBV7-9 and TRBJ2-3, with D possibly being TRBD1 (7 bases). CDR1 is SEHNR, CDR2 FQNEAQ, per germline (reference sequence). Trimming pared 5 bases from V and 3 bases from J, leaving 12 bases between. The CDR3 has 14 amino acids. The CDR3 coding sequence is TGTGCCAGCAGCCAGGGGGGAATTACAGATACGCAGTATTTT. It is translated as CASSQGGITDTQYF.

By share, this clone counts as large (0.1 to 1%). The chain carries TRBV7-2 and TRBJ1-2; D remains ambiguous. Germline lookup yields CDR1 SGHTA and CDR2 FQGNSA. Trimming took 5 bases from V and 4 from J, leaving 20 bases between them. This CDR3 has 16 amino acids. DNA for the CDR3: TGTGCCAGCAGCCCGCACCGCGGGAAGACCCCCTATGGCTACACCTTC. It specifies CASSPHRGKTPYGYTF. The full variable domain, in which reference TRBV7-2 and TRBJ1-2 provide the parts outside the CDR3, is GAGVSQSPSNKVTEKGKDVELRCDPISGHTALYWYRQSLGQGLEFLIYFQGNSAPDKSGLPSDRFSAERTGGSVSTLTIQRTQQEDSAVYLCASSPHRGKTPYGYTFGSGTRLTVV.

The chain links TRBV6-5 to TRBJ1-5; 7 bases fit TRBD1. Trimming at V came to 10 bases and at J to 1 base, leaving 7 bases not matched to a gene. The CDR3 consists of 14 residues. Germline V lookup: CDR1 MNHEY, CDR2 SVGAGI. CDR3 region: CATQGGLSNQPQHF. For the CDR3, the DNA is TGTGCCACCCAGGGGGGTTTGAGCAATCAGCCCCAGCATTTT.

The rearrangement links TRBV5-1 to TRBJ1-1, with TRBD1 as a possible D gene (6 bases). The CDR3 is 14 amino acids. V was cut by 4 bases and J by 4 bases, with 14 bases left in between. Germline CDR1 reads SGHRS; CDR2 reads YFSETQ. In nucleotides, the CDR3 is TGCGCCAGCAGCAGGGCAGGGGAGAGCACTGAAGCTTTCTTT. Its translation: CASSRAGESTEAFF. The whole variable domain, remainder taken from reference TRBV5-1 and TRBJ1-1, is KAGVTQTPRYLIKTRGQQVTLSCSPISGHRSVSWYQQTPGQGLQFLFEYFSETQRNKGNFPGRFSGRQFSNSRSEMNVSTLELGDSALYLCASSRAGESTEAFFGQGTRLTVV.

This chain links TRBV7-3 with TRBJ2-2; 8 bases match TRBD1. This CDR3 is 14 amino acids long. Germline lookup yields CDR1 SGHTA and CDR2 FQGTGA. Trimming removed 1 base from V and 5 bases from J; junction bases left unmatched: 0. CDR3 sequence reads: CASSLNRGTGELFF. CDR3 coding DNA: TGTGCCAGCAGCTTAAACAGGGGGACCGGGGAGCTGTTTTTT.